Listed here is a single TCR beta chain. The antigen remains unidentified. An end of the junction does not agree with germline; a read error may underlie this. This specimen belongs to a study of T cell repertoires in cytomegalovirus infection. From the reads, TCRdb called clonotypes with MiXCR, one entry per CDR3 protein. Of around 71,000 distinct CDR3 sequences listed, 20% to 25% were seen once; the top ten hold around 70%. The origin of this receptor is a human donor in good health (CMV status not recorded). Some clones in this sample may be carry-over from other donors' samples. The sequenced sample was CD8+ T cells from cultured PBMCs, obtained from culture after CMV antigen stimulation.

Here the CDR3 reads CSSSDQGDEKLFF. The CDR3 DNA reads as TGTTCCAGCAGCGACCAGGGGGATGAAAAACTGTTTTTT. The chain couples TRBV7-2 to TRBJ1-4; TRBD1 matches at 7 bases. The CDR3 has 13 amino acids. In germline, CDR1 is SGHTA, CDR2 FQGNSA.